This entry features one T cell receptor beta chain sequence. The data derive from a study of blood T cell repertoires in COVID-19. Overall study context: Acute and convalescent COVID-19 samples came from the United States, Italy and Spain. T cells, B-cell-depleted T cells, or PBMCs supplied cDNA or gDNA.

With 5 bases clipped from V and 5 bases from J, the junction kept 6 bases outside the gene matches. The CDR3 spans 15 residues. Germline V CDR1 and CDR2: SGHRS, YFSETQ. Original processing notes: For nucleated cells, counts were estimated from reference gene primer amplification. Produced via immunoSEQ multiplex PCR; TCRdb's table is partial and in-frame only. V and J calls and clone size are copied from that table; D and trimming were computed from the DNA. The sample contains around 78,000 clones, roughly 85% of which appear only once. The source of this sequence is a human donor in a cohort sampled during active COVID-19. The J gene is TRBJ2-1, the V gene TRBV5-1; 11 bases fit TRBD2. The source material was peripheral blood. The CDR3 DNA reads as TGCGCCAGCAGGACCACGGGACTAGCGGACAATGAGCAGTTCTTC. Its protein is CASRTTGLADNEQFF. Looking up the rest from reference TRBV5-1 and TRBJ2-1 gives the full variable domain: KAGVTQTPRYLIKTRGQQVTLSCSPISGHRSVSWYQQTPGQGLQFLFEYFSETQRNKGNFPGRFSGRQFSNSRSEMNVSTLELGDSALYLCASRTTGLADNEQFFGPGTRLTVL.